The sequence of this TCR beta chain was determined in a study of blood T cell repertoires in COVID-19 (dated by TCRdb to about 2020). Notes on the research overall: Samples from collaborators originated in the United States, Italy and Spain and spanned both the acute and convalescent phases of COVID-19. The prospective study material was composed of cDNA or gDNA derived from T cells, B-cell-depleted T cells, or PBMCs. Subjects who had been exposed to COVID-19, were actively infected with it, or had recovered from it provided the deeply sampled blood TCRbeta repertoires that made up the dataset. The repertoires were made available in a free public database intended to serve as a resource for research on the immune response to SARS-CoV-2. Samples came from the ongoing ImmuneRACE study (first 160 participants) plus 1,254 subjects from 6 global collaborators. Sample metadata almost always included a de-identified subject ID, COVID-19 status, age in years and sex. Where available, HLA class I and class II types were taken from metadata supplied by the sample provider and were not determined by assay-based typing.

Summary of the overall study and its limitations: The amount of clinical and demographic metadata varied by source and participant and was provided uncurated.

To note about this clone: No cognate antigen has been identified for it. No base quality information exists; no much larger clone differs at one position.

TCRbeta CDR3 regions were amplified from genomic DNA using the immunoSEQ Assay, a bias-controlled multiplex PCR. On the authors' methods: Nucleated cell counts per sample were estimated from amplification of reference gene primers within the assay. To quantify the absolute abundance of each unique TCRbeta CDR3 rearrangement, sequence reads were collapsed and filtered. Productive Simpson clonality was computed per sample as the square root of Simpson's diversity index over productive rearrangements. TCRdb's version of the immuneACCESS table is confined to in-frame rearrangements and falls short of the full clone set. An unresolved V gene accounts for under half of the shortfall where checked; the remainder is of unknown origin. V and J calls and clone size are copied from that table; D and trimming were computed from the DNA. This sample holds 200,000 to 250,000 clones; 75% to 85% were observed only once. The ten largest clones capture 9.5% to 15% of the sample.

Taken from cysteine to phenylalanine, the CDR3 has 14 residues. The sequence is cut down to CDR3 DNA, 42 bases in frame from base 1. Deletion took 8 bases off V and 4 bases off J, with a span of 17 bases between the germline ends. The germline V gene encodes CDR1 LGHDT and CDR2 YNNKEL (reference sequence). Collaborating institutions collected whole blood in K2EDTA tubes following their own protocols. Collaborator samples were shipped for TCRbeta analysis as frozen whole blood, isolated PBMCs, or DNA extracted from either sample type. This sequence uses TRBV3-1 (or the pseudogene TRBV3-2) and TRBJ1-2, with TRBD1 tentatively as D gene (6 bases match). This receptor was taken from a human donor in a cohort sampled during active COVID-19. Sequencing was done on a sample of peripheral blood. The sequenced DNA: TGTGCCAGCTCCCCAGGGGAAGGGGCCTATGGCTACACCTTC. Its protein product is CASSPGEGAYGYTF.